This TCR beta chain was observed in a study of T cell changes during pregnancy in multiple sclerosis. Profiling relied on immunoSEQ multiplex PCR, and the TCRdb table lists in-frame clones only, not all of them. The table lists around 46,000 clones, around 91% of them singletons. The V gene end was trimmed by 4 bases and the J gene end by 0 bases; junction bases not matched to a gene: 5. Looked up from germline, CDR1 is MGHRA and CDR2 is YSYEKL. The CDR3 contains 15 residues. The table lists this clone with a count of one. The rearrangement links TRBV4-1 to TRBJ1-1, with TRBD1 matching 7 bases. The sample consisted of CD8+ T cells from peripheral blood mononuclear cells, taken in the second trimester of pregnancy. This receptor was identified in a female donor with multiple sclerosis, enrolled in a pregnancy study. CDR3 loop: CASSRETGLNTEAFF. The CDR3 region has the DNA TGCGCCAGCAGCCGTGAGACAGGGTTGAACACTGAAGCTTTCTTT.